These T cell receptor beta chains were read from a single sample in a study of blood T cell repertoires in COVID-19. The protocol was immunoSEQ multiplex PCR, while the TCRdb copy is restricted to in-frame clones and leaves out a portion. The sample includes 200,000 to 300,000 clones, roughly 84% of them seen just once. Sequenced: peripheral blood. These receptors were obtained from a man aged 60 to 75 with acute or convalescent COVID-19. CDR3s include the opening cysteine and the closing phenylalanine or tryptophan. D genes are given only for firm matches. Clone sizes are given selectively: once, few, many, or a class where the clone is expanded.

d_gene: -; j_gene: TRBJ2-5; v_gene: TRBV12-3/TRBV12-4; abundance: -; len: 11; CDR3aa: CASSYAGTQYF; CDR3nt: TGTGCCAGCAGTTATGCGGGGACCCAGTACTTC
d_gene: TRBD2; j_gene: TRBJ2-3; v_gene: TRBV29-1; abundance: -; len: 15; CDR3aa: CSAPGLAGTTDTQYF; CDR3nt: TGCAGCGCCCCCGGACTAGCGGGAACGACAGATACGCAGTATTTT
d_gene: TRBD2; j_gene: TRBJ2-3; v_gene: TRBV7-2; abundance: once; len: 18; CDR3aa: CASSPRVYSGRNTDTQYF; CDR3nt: TGTGCCAGCAGCCCTAGGGTATATAGCGGGAGGAACACAGATACGCAGTATTTT
d_gene: TRBD2; j_gene: TRBJ2-3; v_gene: TRBV5-1; abundance: -; len: 14; CDR3aa: CASSYAGGLDTQYF; CDR3nt: TGCGCCAGCAGTTACGCGGGAGGTCTAGATACGCAGTATTTT
d_gene: TRBD2; j_gene: TRBJ2-7; v_gene: TRBV4-1; abundance: -; len: 16; CDR3aa: CASSQGYAGGSYEQYF; CDR3nt: TGCGCCAGCAGCCAAGGGTATGCGGGGGGCTCCTACGAGCAGTACTTC
d_gene: -; j_gene: TRBJ1-5; v_gene: TRBV10-3; abundance: -; len: 13; CDR3aa: CAVRGGENQPQHF; CDR3nt: TGTGCCGTCCGGGGAGGGGAAAATCAGCCCCAGCATTTT
d_gene: -; j_gene: TRBJ1-2; v_gene: TRBV12-5; abundance: -; len: 13; CDR3aa: CASGLGLGDGYTF; CDR3nt: TGTGCTAGTGGTTTGGGGCTAGGGGATGGCTACACCTTC
d_gene: TRBD1; j_gene: TRBJ1-6; v_gene: TRBV5-8; abundance: few; len: 18; CDR3aa: CASSRSLTGATNWTPLHF; CDR3nt: TGTGCCAGCAGCCGATCACTGACAGGGGCAACCAATTGGACACCCCTCCACTTT
d_gene: TRBD1; j_gene: TRBJ2-7; v_gene: TRBV7-9; abundance: once; len: 14; CDR3aa: CASSLAGGRGEQYF; CDR3nt: TGTGCCAGCAGCTTAGCAGGGGGCCGGGGCGAGCAGTACTTC
d_gene: TRBD1; j_gene: TRBJ1-2; v_gene: TRBV12-5; abundance: -; len: 13; CDR3aa: CASVGPGGGGYTF; CDR3nt: TGTGCTAGTGTAGGCCCAGGGGGAGGCGGCTACACCTTC
d_gene: -; j_gene: TRBJ2-5; v_gene: TRBV18; abundance: -; len: 14; CDR3aa: CASSPLAAQETQYF; CDR3nt: TGTGCCAGCTCACCACTGGCGGCCCAAGAGACCCAGTACTTC
d_gene: -; j_gene: TRBJ1-4; v_gene: TRBV5-1; abundance: -; len: 15; CDR3aa: CASSLGVGLDEKLFF; CDR3nt: TGCGCCAGCAGCTTGGGTGTGGGGCTTGATGAAAAACTGTTTTTT
d_gene: TRBD2; j_gene: TRBJ2-7; v_gene: TRBV6-5; abundance: -; len: 15; CDR3aa: CASRDRLAESYEQYF; CDR3nt: TGTGCCAGCAGAGACAGACTAGCGGAGTCCTACGAGCAGTACTTC
d_gene: TRBD1; j_gene: TRBJ2-7; v_gene: TRBV5-1; abundance: -; len: 16; CDR3aa: CASSGQGGTSSYEQYF; CDR3nt: TGCGCCAGCAGCGGACAGGGGGGCACGAGCTCCTACGAGCAGTACTTC
d_gene: -; j_gene: TRBJ2-5; v_gene: TRBV6-5; abundance: -; len: 13; CDR3aa: CASSQTGRETQYF; CDR3nt: TGTGCCAGCAGTCAGACAGGGAGGGAGACCCAGTACTTC
d_gene: -; j_gene: TRBJ2-1; v_gene: TRBV9; abundance: few; len: 16; CDR3aa: CASSVWPGTMGNEQFF; CDR3nt: TGTGCCAGCAGCGTATGGCCAGGGACAATGGGCAATGAGCAGTTCTTC
d_gene: -; j_gene: TRBJ1-5; v_gene: TRBV7-8; abundance: -; len: 17; CDR3aa: CASSLDISAASNQPQHF; CDR3nt: TGTGCCAGCAGCTTAGACATCTCGGCAGCGAGCAATCAGCCCCAGCATTTT
d_gene: -; j_gene: TRBJ1-1; v_gene: TRBV27; abundance: once; len: 13; CDR3aa: CASTSLRHFEAFF; CDR3nt: TGTGCCAGCACTTCTCTTCGACACTTTGAAGCTTTCTTT
d_gene: -; j_gene: TRBJ1-5; v_gene: TRBV6-2/TRBV6-3; abundance: -; len: 16; CDR3aa: CASSYSSNSYNQPQHF; CDR3nt: TGTGCCAGCAGTTACTCGAGTAACAGCTACAATCAGCCCCAGCATTTT
d_gene: -; j_gene: TRBJ2-1; v_gene: TRBV7-9; abundance: -; len: 17; CDR3aa: CASSRYRGGGPYNEQFF; CDR3nt: TGTGCCAGCAGCCGATACCGGGGCGGGGGCCCCTACAATGAGCAGTTCTTC
d_gene: TRBD1; j_gene: TRBJ2-5; v_gene: TRBV12-5; abundance: -; len: 15; CDR3aa: CASGYGTAYQETQYF; CDR3nt: TGTGCTAGTGGTTACGGGACAGCCTACCAAGAGACCCAGTACTTC
d_gene: -; j_gene: TRBJ1-1; v_gene: TRBV5-1; abundance: -; len: 14; CDR3aa: CASSPVGQDTEAFF; CDR3nt: TGCGCCAGCAGCCCCGTGGGTCAGGACACTGAAGCTTTCTTT
d_gene: TRBD1; j_gene: TRBJ1-2; v_gene: TRBV5-4; abundance: once; len: 17; CDR3aa: CASSSFGQGASLYGYTF; CDR3nt: TGTGCCAGCAGCTCGTTTGGACAGGGGGCATCGCTTTATGGCTACACCTTC
d_gene: -; j_gene: TRBJ2-1; v_gene: TRBV7-9; abundance: few; len: 13; CDR3aa: CASSPPLYNEQFF; CDR3nt: TGTGCCAGCAGCCCCCCTTTATACAATGAGCAGTTCTTC
d_gene: -; j_gene: TRBJ1-6; v_gene: TRBV24-1; abundance: -; len: 17; CDR3aa: CATSPPRQPSYNSPLHF; CDR3nt: TGTGCCACCAGCCCGCCAAGACAGCCCTCCTATAATTCACCCCTCCACTTT
d_gene: -; j_gene: TRBJ2-7; v_gene: TRBV30; abundance: -; len: 11; CDR3aa: CAWSLGGEQYF; CDR3nt: TGTGCCTGGAGCTTGGGGGGTGAGCAGTACTTC
d_gene: TRBD1; j_gene: TRBJ1-2; v_gene: TRBV5-1; abundance: -; len: 14; CDR3aa: CASSSSGTGSGYTF; CDR3nt: TGCGCCAGCAGCTCCTCCGGGACAGGCTCTGGCTACACCTTC
d_gene: -; j_gene: TRBJ2-7; v_gene: TRBV11-2; abundance: -; len: 13; CDR3aa: CASSLAPSYEQYF; CDR3nt: TGTGCCAGCAGCTTAGCTCCCAGCTACGAGCAGTACTTC
d_gene: TRBD1; j_gene: TRBJ1-5; v_gene: TRBV29-1; abundance: -; len: 18; CDR3aa: CSALAVGTGRFHNQPQHF; CDR3nt: TGCAGCGCCCTGGCCGTCGGGACAGGGCGATTTCACAATCAGCCCCAGCATTTT
d_gene: -; j_gene: TRBJ1-2; v_gene: TRBV6-6; abundance: few; len: 14; CDR3aa: CASSSQAGRDGYTF; CDR3nt: TGTGCCAGCAGTTCTCAGGCGGGGAGAGACGGCTACACCTTC
d_gene: -; j_gene: TRBJ2-1; v_gene: TRBV19; abundance: -; len: 14; CDR3aa: CATKQGNSYNEQFF; CDR3nt: TGTGCCACCAAACAGGGAAACTCCTACAATGAGCAGTTCTTC
d_gene: TRBD2; j_gene: TRBJ2-3; v_gene: TRBV6-6; abundance: -; len: 15; CDR3aa: CASSSGLAERHTQYF; CDR3nt: TGTGCCAGCAGTTCCGGACTAGCGGAGCGGCATACGCAGTATTTT
d_gene: TRBD1; j_gene: TRBJ1-1; v_gene: TRBV9; abundance: once; len: 12; CDR3aa: CASSNRDSKAFF; CDR3nt: TGTGCCAGCAGCAACCGGGACAGCAAAGCTTTCTTT
d_gene: -; j_gene: TRBJ1-1; v_gene: TRBV12-3/TRBV12-4; abundance: -; len: 13; CDR3aa: CASSLSGFTEAFF; CDR3nt: TGTGCCAGCAGTTTGTCCGGGTTCACTGAAGCTTTCTTT
d_gene: -; j_gene: TRBJ2-2; v_gene: TRBV4-3; abundance: few; len: 15; CDR3aa: CASSQATTGTGELFF; CDR3nt: TGCGCCAGCAGCCAAGCGACAACAGGGACCGGGGAGCTGTTTTTT
d_gene: -; j_gene: TRBJ2-7; v_gene: TRBV30; abundance: once; len: 14; CDR3aa: CAWNQGYRPYEQYF; CDR3nt: TGTGCCTGGAACCAGGGTTACCGTCCCTACGAGCAGTACTTC
d_gene: -; j_gene: TRBJ2-7; v_gene: TRBV27; abundance: -; len: 16; CDR3aa: CASSLSGSRNRGEQYF; CDR3nt: TGTGCCAGCAGTTTATCGGGTAGCCGAAACCGCGGCGAGCAGTACTTC
d_gene: -; j_gene: TRBJ2-1; v_gene: TRBV19; abundance: -; len: 17; CDR3aa: CASSLLGGAIFGNEQFF; CDR3nt: TGTGCCAGTAGTCTGCTCGGTGGGGCGATCTTTGGCAATGAGCAGTTCTTC
d_gene: TRBD1; j_gene: TRBJ2-7; v_gene: TRBV7-9; abundance: -; len: 14; CDR3aa: CASSFRDRRYEQYF; CDR3nt: TGTGCCAGCAGCTTCCGGGACAGGAGATACGAGCAGTACTTC
d_gene: TRBD1; j_gene: TRBJ1-6; v_gene: TRBV24-1; abundance: -; len: 16; CDR3aa: CATSDLRAGGNSPLHF; CDR3nt: TGTGCCACCAGTGATTTGCGGGCAGGGGGTAATTCACCCCTCCACTTT
d_gene: TRBD1; j_gene: TRBJ2-7; v_gene: TRBV24-1; abundance: -; len: 14; CDR3aa: CATSERQGAYEQYF; CDR3nt: TGTGCCACCAGTGAACGACAGGGAGCCTACGAGCAGTACTTC
d_gene: TRBD1; j_gene: TRBJ1-1; v_gene: TRBV19; abundance: -; len: 14; CDR3aa: CASSIPGQGAPAFF; CDR3nt: TGTGCCAGTAGTATTCCGGGACAGGGGGCGCCGGCTTTCTTT
d_gene: TRBD1; j_gene: TRBJ1-2; v_gene: TRBV29-1; abundance: many; len: 13; CDR3aa: CSVGQSLNYGYTF; CDR3nt: TGCAGCGTGGGACAGAGCCTAAACTATGGCTACACCTTC
d_gene: TRBD1; j_gene: TRBJ1-1; v_gene: TRBV11-2; abundance: few; len: 16; CDR3aa: CASSHLGQGGNTEAFF; CDR3nt: TGTGCCAGCAGTCACCTCGGACAGGGGGGGAACACTGAAGCTTTCTTT
d_gene: TRBD2; j_gene: TRBJ2-1; v_gene: TRBV6-6; abundance: -; len: 13; CDR3aa: CASTASGYNEQFF; CDR3nt: TGTGCCAGCACGGCTAGCGGTTACAATGAGCAGTTCTTC
d_gene: TRBD1; j_gene: TRBJ2-1; v_gene: TRBV23-1; abundance: -; len: 14; CDR3aa: CASRGQGSYNEQFF; CDR3nt: TGCGCCAGCAGGGGACAGGGATCCTACAATGAGCAGTTCTTC
d_gene: -; j_gene: TRBJ2-5; v_gene: TRBV19; abundance: -; len: 13; CDR3aa: CASSRQYQETQYF; CDR3nt: TGTGCCAGTAGCCGACAGTACCAAGAGACCCAGTACTTC
d_gene: TRBD1; j_gene: TRBJ1-2; v_gene: TRBV7-8; abundance: few; len: 17; CDR3aa: CASSSNSFRDRVYGYTF; CDR3nt: TGTGCCAGCAGCTCAAACTCTTTCCGGGACAGGGTCTATGGCTACACCTTC
d_gene: TRBD1; j_gene: TRBJ2-7; v_gene: TRBV5-1; abundance: -; len: 18; CDR3aa: CASSHATGVDTDSDEQYF; CDR3nt: TGCGCCAGCAGCCACGCGACAGGGGTAGACACAGATAGCGACGAGCAGTACTTC
d_gene: -; j_gene: TRBJ2-7; v_gene: TRBV6-5; abundance: -; len: 14; CDR3aa: CASSYGPGAYEQYF; CDR3nt: TGTGCCAGCAGTTACGGACCAGGGGCCTACGAGCAGTACTTC
d_gene: TRBD1; j_gene: TRBJ2-2; v_gene: TRBV6-6; abundance: -; len: 16; CDR3aa: CASRTQGTGGPGELFF; CDR3nt: TGTGCCAGCAGGACACAAGGGACAGGGGGGCCCGGGGAGCTGTTTTTT
d_gene: TRBD1; j_gene: TRBJ1-5; v_gene: TRBV6-6; abundance: -; len: 14; CDR3aa: CASSGQGRDQPQHF; CDR3nt: TGTGCCAGCAGTGGACAGGGCAGGGATCAGCCCCAGCATTTT
d_gene: -; j_gene: TRBJ2-5; v_gene: TRBV7-8; abundance: -; len: 13; CDR3aa: CASSLQVQETQYF; CDR3nt: TGTGCCAGCAGCTTACAGGTCCAAGAGACCCAGTACTTC
d_gene: -; j_gene: TRBJ1-5; v_gene: TRBV7-8; abundance: -; len: 18; CDR3aa: CASSLGAFASYSNQPQHF; CDR3nt: TGTGCCAGCAGCTTGGGGGCCTTTGCATCCTATAGCAATCAGCCCCAGCATTTT
d_gene: TRBD1; j_gene: TRBJ1-1; v_gene: TRBV30; abundance: -; len: 14; CDR3aa: CAWRATGGYTEAFF; CDR3nt: TGTGCCTGGAGGGCTACAGGGGGGTACACTGAAGCTTTCTTT
d_gene: TRBD1; j_gene: TRBJ2-7; v_gene: TRBV7-8; abundance: -; len: 13; CDR3aa: CASSLDRVYEQYF; CDR3nt: TGTGCCAGCAGCCTCGACAGGGTCTACGAGCAGTACTTC
d_gene: -; j_gene: TRBJ2-7; v_gene: TRBV3-1/TRBV3-2; abundance: -; len: 15; CDR3aa: CASSQGVTSPYEQYF; CDR3nt: TGTGCCAGCAGCCAAGGCGTCACTAGTCCCTACGAGCAGTACTTC
d_gene: TRBD1; j_gene: TRBJ1-4; v_gene: TRBV18; abundance: -; len: 15; CDR3aa: CASSPSTGESEKLFF; CDR3nt: TGTGCCAGCTCACCTTCGACAGGGGAAAGTGAAAAACTGTTTTTT
d_gene: TRBD1; j_gene: TRBJ2-3; v_gene: TRBV28; abundance: -; len: 15; CDR3aa: CASSLPRGNTDTQYF; CDR3nt: TGTGCCAGCAGTTTACCCAGGGGGAACACAGATACGCAGTATTTT
d_gene: -; j_gene: TRBJ2-5; v_gene: TRBV6-2/TRBV6-3; abundance: -; len: 14; CDR3aa: CASSYGGAGETQYF; CDR3nt: TGTGCCAGCAGTTACGGCGGGGCTGGGGAGACCCAGTACTTC